This T cell receptor beta chain stems from a study of cytomegalovirus exposure and HLA in healthy donors. PCR was performed using 60 Vbeta and 13 Jbeta primers. Clones were read by immunoSEQ multiplex PCR, and TCRdb kept only the in-frame ones, dropping some. In the table there are about 95,000 clones, 78% of which are singletons. Unmatched junction bases numbered 15, after V lost 5 bases and J lost 8 bases. Germline assignment: CDR1 MDHEN and CDR2 SYDVKM. The CDR3 is made up of 16 amino acids. This TCR was recovered from a woman aged 40-49 years in good health and CMV-seropositive. The J gene is TRBJ2-3, the V gene TRBV28; 8 bases match TRBD1. Sequencing was carried out using PBMCs. The CDR3 nucleotides read TGTGCCAGCAGTGCGGACAGGGAATGGCCCACCGGTACGCAGTATTTT. It yields the protein CASSADREWPTGTQYF.